This TCR beta chain appears in the sequencing data of a study of blood T cell repertoires in COVID-19 (dated by TCRdb to about 2020). General notes on the study: The collaborator samples originated in the United States, Italy and Spain and spanned the acute and convalescent phases of COVID-19. The repertoires were released in a freely available public database intended as a resource for research on the immune response to SARS-CoV-2. Deeply sampled blood TCRbeta repertoires from subjects exposed to, actively infected with, or recovered from COVID-19 were included in the dataset. Where available, HLA class I and class II types were obtained from metadata supplied by the sample provider rather than from assay-based typing. A de-identified subject ID, COVID-19 status, age in years and sex were almost always included in the sample metadata. Samples were obtained from the ongoing ImmuneRACE study (first 160 participants) and from about 1,300 subjects provided by 6 global collaborators. The prospective study material was composed of cDNA or gDNA derived from T cells, B-cell-depleted T cells, or PBMCs.

Samples from volunteer blood donors who had recovered from COVID-19 were contributed by a second Seattle source. Each collaborating institution followed its own protocols to collect whole blood in K2EDTA tubes. For TCRbeta analysis, collaborators shipped samples as frozen whole blood, isolated PBMCs, or DNA extracted from either of those sample types. TCRbeta CDR3 regions were amplified from genomic DNA using the immunoSEQ Assay, a bias-controlled multiplex PCR. Regarding the original processing steps: The number of nucleated cells in each sample was estimated from the amplification of reference gene primers within the assay. To quantify the absolute abundance of each unique TCRbeta CDR3 rearrangement, sequence reads were collapsed and filtered. For each sample, productive Simpson clonality was calculated as the square root of Simpson's diversity index across productive rearrangements. Here the immuneACCESS table is served through TCRdb, limited to in-frame sequences with V and J called. Missing clones are a known gap in these copies; in checked studies unresolved V genes cover under half, and the rest lacks a known reason. The V and J calls and the clone size are those of that table, but D and trimming were determined from the DNA. The sample yields some 180,000 clones; 70% to 85% were counted once. The top ten hold approximately 15% of the sample.

This clone showed up just a few times. This receptor's antigen is unknown. No much larger clone exists at a distance of one base, and base qualities are not known. V is cut by 1 base and J by 3 bases, and the space between the germline ends is 22 bases. CDR1 and CDR2 are drawn from the germline V gene: SGHRS, YFSETQ. From the cysteine up to the phenylalanine, the CDR3 has a length of 18 residues. Of all the DNA, just the CDR3 is kept, 54 bases in frame from base 1. Overall study outcomes, separate from this receptor: How much clinical and demographic metadata was included differed by source and by participant, and the metadata was provided uncurated.

Sequenced: peripheral blood. Recombination linked TRBV5-1 to TRBJ1-1, with no confident D gene call. The sequence was obtained from a middle-aged man who had recovered from COVID-19. CDR3 loop: CASSLNPGSGLIHTEAFF. The nucleotide sequence reads TGCGCCAGCAGCTTGAACCCCGGTTCTGGGCTGATTCACACTGAAGCTTTCTTT. The full variable domain, completed from the reference TRBV5-1 and TRBJ1-1 proteins outside the CDR3, reads KAGVTQTPRYLIKTRGQQVTLSCSPISGHRSVSWYQQTPGQGLQFLFEYFSETQRNKGNFPGRFSGRQFSNSRSEMNVSTLELGDSALYLCASSLNPGSGLIHTEAFFGQGTRLTVV.